This TCR beta chain appears in the sequencing data of a study of T cell repertoires in cytomegalovirus infection. The overall study: The study used recently identified HLA-C-restricted and well-studied HLA-B-restricted CMV epitopes. Public TCR beta signatures marked donors with CMV infection and the matching HLA.

This clonotype was seen a few times. Its antigen remains unidentified. The CDR3 length is 15 residues. Trimming took 8 bases from V and 2 from J; bases not matched to a gene: 7. Per germline, CDR1 SGHTA and CDR2 FQGNSA. One entry per CDR3 protein results from TCRdb running MiXCR on the reads. The data hold roughly 700,000 distinct CDR3 sequences, with around a third observed a single time. The receptor's source is a human donor in good health (CMV status not recorded). Some clones in this sample may be carry-over from other donors' samples. Sequenced here: cultured PBMCs, sampled from culture after CMV antigen stimulation. The chain joins TRBV7-2 to TRBJ2-3; 10 bases agree with TRBD2. CDR3 sequence (DNA): TGTGCCAGCCGAGGAGCGGGAGGGTACACAGATACGCAGTATTTT. Translation gives CASRGAGGYTDTQYF.